In its sample, the clone carrying this TCR beta chain ranks as medium-sized. Sequencing used immunoSEQ multiplex PCR; TCRdb keeps in-frame clones, though not all of them. The sample consists of about 32,000 clones, roughly 89% of them appearing once. The entry originates in a study of OX40 agonist ivuxolimab in advanced cancers. On the study more broadly: Ivuxolimab, an agonist antibody against OX40 (CD134), was given to patients.

V lost 4 bases, J lost 0 bases, and 6 bases lay in between. The CDR3 runs 13 residues. Germline CDR1 and CDR2: SGDLS and YYNGEE. The source was CD4+ or CD8+ T cells sorted from blood, collected in a trial of the OX40 agonist ivuxolimab. J is TRBJ2-3 and V is TRBV9; D unresolved. This TCR derives from an adult with an advanced solid tumor such as melanoma, head and neck, liver or kidney cancer. CDR3 sequence: CASSPSSTDTQYF. CDR3 DNA: TGTGCCAGCAGCCCTTCCAGCACAGATACGCAGTATTTT.